The rows below give T cell receptor beta chains drawn from one sample of a study of Ad26.COV2.S vaccination and SARS-CoV-2 variants. Data came from immunoSEQ multiplex PCR; TCRdb stores just in-frame clones and leaves some out. The table lists about 350,000 clones, 85% to 90% of them singletons. The sequencing here drew on peripheral blood, taken in a trial of Ad26.COV2.S vaccine versus placebo. These receptors were taken from a person aged 18 to 59 who received the Ad26.COV2.S COVID-19 vaccine or a placebo. The CDR3 runs from the conserved cysteine through the conserved F or W. D genes are given only for firm matches. Expanded clones are given a class, and other clones once, few, many or no size at all.

V gene	clone size	J gene	D gene	CDR3 DNA	CDR3 protein
TRBV6-6	NA	TRBJ2-1	NA	TGTGCCAGCAGTTACCGGAATGAGCAGTTCTTC	CASSYRNEQFF
TRBV7-9	NA	TRBJ2-7	TRBD1	TGTGCCAGCAGCTATTTTGACAGGGGGCTCTCCTACGAGCAGTACTTC	CASSYFDRGLSYEQYF
TRBV28	NA	TRBJ2-1	NA	TGTGCCAGCAGTTCACTAGGGGCTTACAATGAGCAGTTCTTC	CASSSLGAYNEQFF
TRBV19	NA	TRBJ1-5	TRBD1	TGTGCCAGTACGAAAACGGGACAGGGGGCTTCGGTCACTCAGCCCCAGCATTTT	CASTKTGQGASVTQPQHF
TRBV5-1	NA	TRBJ2-7	TRBD2	TGCGCCAGCAGCTGGGCAGCTAGCGGGAGGGAAGAGCAGTACTTC	CASSWAASGREEQYF
TRBV7-2	NA	TRBJ2-2	TRBD1	TGTGCCAGCACCCCCCGGACAGGGGTGATCACCGGGGAGCTGTTTTTT	CASTPRTGVITGELFF
TRBV7-4	NA	TRBJ1-5	NA	TGTGCCAGCAGCTTCGAGACCGCTAATCAGCCCCAGCATTTT	CASSFETANQPQHF
TRBV7-9	NA	TRBJ2-1	TRBD2	TGTGCCAGCAGCCTAGCGGGATGGGACAATGAGCAGTTCTTC	CASSLAGWDNEQFF
TRBV7-8	NA	TRBJ2-5	NA	TGTGCCAGCAGCTTCGGGAGCCTGATCCAGGAGACCCAGTACTTC	CASSFGSLIQETQYF
TRBV5-1	NA	TRBJ2-3	NA	TGCGCCAGCAGCTTGGACGCAGACCTCACAGATACGCAGTATTTT	CASSLDADLTDTQYF
TRBV12-3/TRBV12-4	NA	TRBJ1-5	NA	TGTGCCAGCAGTTCACAGGGTATGGAGCCCCAGCATTTT	CASSSQGMEPQHF
TRBV7-2	NA	TRBJ2-2	NA	TGTGCCAGCAGCTTAGCGTTGGGGGCCGGGAACACCGGGGAGCTGTTTTTT	CASSLALGAGNTGELFF
TRBV12-5	NA	TRBJ2-7	TRBD1	TGTGCTAGTGGCCTGACAGGGGTGGTGGACGAGCAGTACTTC	CASGLTGVVDEQYF
TRBV7-6	NA	TRBJ1-1	NA	TGTGCCAGCAGCCCACGGACTGGGAACACTGAAGCTTTCTTT	CASSPRTGNTEAFF
TRBV5-4	NA	TRBJ2-1	NA	TGTGCCAGCAGCCCGGGGTGGGTGTTGGACAATGAGCAGTTCTTC	CASSPGWVLDNEQFF
TRBV4-1	few	TRBJ2-5	NA	TGCGCCAGCAGCCCGGACTTTGAAGAGACCCAGTACTTC	CASSPDFEETQYF
TRBV19	NA	TRBJ1-5	NA	TGTGCCAGTAGTACTCAGTGGGGGGCTCATCAGCCCCAGCATTTT	CASSTQWGAHQPQHF
TRBV30	NA	TRBJ2-2	NA	TGTGCCTGGAGCGCATCGCGGGCCGGGGAGCTGTTTTTT	CAWSASRAGELFF
TRBV5-4	few	TRBJ1-1	NA	TGTGCCAGCAGCTTGACTCGGACGACCACTGAAGCTTTCTTT	CASSLTRTTTEAFF
TRBV19	NA	TRBJ1-2	NA	TGTGCCAGTAGTAGCGGGTCAGTAGCTAACTATGGCTACACCTTC	CASSSGSVANYGYTF
TRBV24-1	NA	TRBJ2-1	TRBD2	TGTGCCACCAGTGTTAGCGGGAGGCCGAATGAGCAGTTCTTC	CATSVSGRPNEQFF
TRBV27	NA	TRBJ2-2	TRBD2	TGTGCCAGCAGTTTTTCTGTGGTCCGACTAGCGGACACGAACACCGGGGAGCTGTTTTTT	CASSFSVVRLADTNTGELFF
TRBV7-9	NA	TRBJ1-6	NA	TGTGCCAGCAGCTTTAACCAGGGTTACTATAATTCACCCCTCCACTTT	CASSFNQGYYNSPLHF
TRBV19	NA	TRBJ2-3	TRBD2	TGTGCCAGTAGTCAACTAGCGTATAGCACAGATACGCAGTATTTT	CASSQLAYSTDTQYF
TRBV13	NA	TRBJ1-1	NA	TGTGCCAGCAGCTTATCAGCGTCCTTGGAAGCTTTCTTT	CASSLSASLEAFF
TRBV3-1/TRBV3-2	NA	TRBJ2-3	TRBD2	TGTGCCAGCAGCCAAGACAATGGACTAGCGGCAAGAAATACGCAGTATTTT	CASSQDNGLAARNTQYF
TRBV28	NA	TRBJ1-1	NA	TGTGCCAGCAGTCGGGGGGGCTCCACTGAAGCTTTCTTT	CASSRGGSTEAFF
TRBV28	NA	TRBJ2-2	NA	TGTGCCAGCAGTGGGGCGGAGTTCACCGGGGAGCTGTTTTTT	CASSGAEFTGELFF
TRBV2	NA	TRBJ2-1	NA	TGTGCCAGCAGTGCCACGGGTTACAATGAGCAGTTCTTC	CASSATGYNEQFF
TRBV5-1	NA	TRBJ2-1	NA	TGCGCCAGCAGCCGGAGGCCAGGAGGGGATGAGCAGTTCTTC	CASSRRPGGDEQFF
TRBV12-3/TRBV12-4	NA	TRBJ2-7	NA	TGTGCCAGCAGAATAGGAAGCGAGCAGTACTTC	CASRIGSEQYF
TRBV2	NA	TRBJ2-7	NA	TGTGCCAGCACCCCTGAAGGGGGTAGCTCCTACGAGCAGTACTTC	CASTPEGGSSYEQYF
TRBV19	NA	TRBJ1-5	NA	TGTGCCATTTCCAGGGGTGGCAATCAGCCCCAGCATTTT	CAISRGGNQPQHF
TRBV5-1	once	TRBJ1-5	NA	TGCGCCAGCAGCTTGATGGCAGGGGAGGGTCAGCCCCAGCATTTT	CASSLMAGEGQPQHF
TRBV7-2	NA	TRBJ2-3	TRBD2	TGTGCCAGCAGCTCGGGGCGGACTAGCGGGAGCACAGATACGCAGTATTTT	CASSSGRTSGSTDTQYF
TRBV14	NA	TRBJ1-2	NA	TGTGCCAGCAGTCCCGGGGTCAAATTAACGGGGTCAGGATTCTCCTATGGCTACACCTTC	CASSPGVKLTGSGFSYGYTF
TRBV5-1	NA	TRBJ2-3	NA	TGCGCCAGCAGAGAGACTAGGGGAGTCGGCACAGATACGCAGTATTTT	CASRETRGVGTDTQYF